Listed here are 30 T cell receptor beta chains from one sample, sequenced in a study of blood T cell repertoires in COVID-19. Profiling relied on immunoSEQ multiplex PCR, and the TCRdb table lists in-frame clones only, not all of them. Of approximately 210,000 clones detected, 80% to 90% appear once; the ten largest clones hold around 2.2%. Sequencing input: peripheral blood. These receptors came from a man under 40 who had recovered from COVID-19.

V is TRBV11-2 and J is TRBJ1-1, with D possibly matching TRBD1 (6 bases). CDR3 length equals 15 residues. With 4 bases removed from V and 4 bases from J, the gap between germline ends came to 16 bases. The germline V gene encodes CDR1 SGHAT and CDR2 FQNNGV. Here the CDR3 DNA reads TGTGCCAGCAGCTCAACCCCGGGGGGGGCCACTGAAGCTTTCTTT. It codes for CASSSTPGGATEAFF.

The CDR3 sequence: CASSYTGVSYEQYF. The CDR3 bases are TGTGCCAGCAGTTATACAGGGGTCTCCTACGAGCAGTACTTC. V usage is TRBV6-2 or TRBV6-3 and J usage is TRBJ2-7, with 7 bases matching TRBD1. This CDR3 comprises 14 residues. CDR1 and CDR2 from the germline V gene are MNHEY and SVGEGT. V lost 3 bases, J lost 0 bases, and 2 bases stayed unmatched.

This clone was seen a few times. The chain is built from TRBV5-4 and TRBJ2-3, with D possibly TRBD2 on 7 matching bases. V lost 6 bases to trimming and J lost 1 base, with 15 bases between them. Germline V lookup: CDR1 SGHNT, CDR2 YYREEE (reference sequence). The CDR3 is made up of 15 amino acids. The CDR3 spells CASTFFGGRTDTQYF. The CDR3 DNA follows: TGTGCCAGCACCTTTTTCGGGGGGCGCACAGATACGCAGTATTTT.

This clone was recorded many times. This chain connects TRBV5-4 to TRBJ1-3; possibly TRBD1 for D (5 bases). The germline V and J ends were trimmed by 1 base and 1 base, with 6 bases remaining between them. The CDR3 contains 14 residues. Germline assignment: CDR1 SGHNT and CDR2 YYREEE (reference sequence). Written as DNA, the CDR3 is TGTGCCAGCAGCTTGCGGGGGTCTGGAAACACCATATATTTT. This gives the protein CASSLRGSGNTIYF.

V is TRBV5-8 and J is TRBJ1-2, with 10 positions matching TRBD1. Germline CDR1 is SGHTS and CDR2 is YDEGEE. The CDR3 is 17 residues long. J lost 7 bases, V lost 1 base, and 13 bases had no gene match. CDR3 coding DNA: TGTGCCAGCAGCTTGTCTGTGGGGACAGGGGAAGGGAGTGGCTACACCTTC. Its translation: CASSLSVGTGEGSGYTF.

The V call is TRBV19, the J call TRBJ1-5; 9 bases align to TRBD1. Trimming removed 4 bases from V and 2 bases from J; junction bases left unmatched: 3. The CDR3 consists of 15 residues. CDR1 LNHDA and CDR2 SQIVND come from the germline V gene (reference sequence). The CDR3 reads CASSNRDRGNQPQHF. The CDR3 DNA reads as TGTGCCAGTAGTAACCGGGACAGGGGCAATCAGCCCCAGCATTTT.

The rearrangement uses TRBV4-1 and TRBJ2-1; TRBD1 matches at 10 bases. CDR1 is MGHRA and CDR2 is YSYEKL in the germline V gene. CDR3 size: 15 residues. V trimming: 5 bases; J trimming: 5 bases; junction bases outside the gene matches: 6. DNA for the CDR3: TGCGCCAGCAGCTCCCGGACAGGGGGGAACAATGAGCAGTTCTTC. It encodes CASSSRTGGNNEQFF.

This clone has a single count. This chain links TRBV19 with TRBJ1-5; D is possibly TRBD1 (5 bases). The V gene lost 3 bases and the J gene lost 7 bases, with 13 bases spanning the gap. CDR1 LNHDA and CDR2 SQIVND come from the germline V gene (reference sequence). The CDR3 is 14 residues long. The DNA for the CDR3 is TGTGCCAGTAGTATGGAGGGGAAGGACCAGCCCCAGCATTTT. Amino acids: CASSMEGKDQPQHF.

This chain connects TRBV6-5 to TRBJ1-1, with D perhaps matching TRBD1 (6 bases). Between the trimmed V and J ends, which lost 7 bases and 4 bases, there was a span of 13 bases. Germline assignment: CDR1 MNHEY and CDR2 SVGAGI. The CDR3 sequence is 13 residues long. The CDR3 nucleotides are TGTGCCAGCAAGGGCAGGGGCGGCACTGAAGCTTTCTTT. It codes for CASKGRGGTEAFF.

The CDR3 DNA follows: TGTGCCAGCAGCCTAGGACAGAATCAGCCCCAGCATTTT. Its protein is CASSLGQNQPQHF. V and J are TRBV7-8 and TRBJ1-5, with D perhaps matching TRBD1 (6 bases). V lost 5 bases to trimming and J lost 4 bases, with 9 bases between them. The CDR3 is 13 residues long. In germline, CDR1 is SGHVS, CDR2 FQNEAQ.

The gene calls are TRBV19 and TRBJ2-7; maybe TRBD1 (6 bases). The V end lost 5 bases, the J end lost 3 bases, and 17 bases lay between the germline ends. Germline-derived CDR1 and CDR2 are LNHDA and SQIVND (reference sequence). The CDR3 length is 15 residues. The CDR3, as DNA: TGTGCCAGTAGTCTCTTCTCAGACAGGAACTACGAGCAGTACTTC. Protein product: CASSLFSDRNYEQYF.

V is TRBV10-2 and J is TRBJ2-7, with 13 bases matching TRBD2. The CDR3 runs to 15 residues. CDR1 is WSHSY, CDR2 SAAADI, per germline. The V gene end was trimmed by 6 bases and the J gene end by 6 bases; junction bases not matched to a gene: 8. CDR3 region: CASRHGLAGDGEQYF. The CDR3 DNA is TGCGCCAGCAGGCACGGACTAGCGGGGGATGGCGAGCAGTACTTC.

The V call is TRBV7-8, the J call TRBJ1-6, with D unclear. The CDR3 is made up of 17 amino acids. The ends were cut back, 3 bases at V and 0 bases at J, with 12 bases in the middle. The germline V gene has CDR1 SGHVS and CDR2 FQNEAQ. DNA of the CDR3: TGTGCCAGCAGCTTCCAGACATCCAGCTCCTATAATTCACCCCTCCACTTT. As protein: CASSFQTSSSYNSPLHF.

V is TRBV29-1 and J is TRBJ2-3; 11 bases map to TRBD2. The CDR3 covers 14 residues. V lost 8 bases and J lost 6; bases outside the gene matches: 10. Germline lookup yields CDR1 SQVTM and CDR2 ANQGSEA. CDR3 in DNA: TGCAGCAATGTGGTGGCTAGCGGGGGGGATACGCAGTATTTT. Encoded protein: CSNVVASGGDTQYF.

The V and J genes are TRBV2 and TRBJ1-5; maybe TRBD1 (5 bases). Trimming removed 4 bases from V and 5 bases from J, with 12 bases in between. From germline, CDR1 is SNHLY and CDR2 FYNNEI. CDR3 length: 14 residues. The CDR3 sequence is CASSGTRADQPQHF. The CDR3 region has the DNA TGTGCCAGCAGTGGGACAAGGGCAGATCAGCCCCAGCATTTT.

V is TRBV5-1 and J is TRBJ2-2, with 8 bases matching TRBD2. Germline trimming cut 4 bases from V and 3 bases from J; bases unmatched to any gene: 11. This CDR3 is 17 amino acids long. The germline V gene encodes CDR1 SGHRS and CDR2 YFSETQ. The CDR3 protein is CASSGRGATYYTGELFF. The CDR3 nucleotides are TGCGCCAGCAGCGGGCGGGGGGCCACGTACTACACCGGGGAGCTGTTTTTT. Based on the CDR3 plus reference TRBV5-1 and TRBJ2-2, the full variable domain is KAGVTQTPRYLIKTRGQQVTLSCSPISGHRSVSWYQQTPGQGLQFLFEYFSETQRNKGNFPGRFSGRQFSNSRSEMNVSTLELGDSALYLCASSGRGATYYTGELFFGEGSRLTVL.

The genes are TRBV5-1 and TRBJ1-2, with TRBD1 matching over 8 bases. Trimming took 2 bases from V and 7 from J; bases not matched to a gene: 7. This CDR3 is 14 amino acids long. The germline V gene encodes CDR1 SGHRS and CDR2 YFSETQ. CDR3 residues: CASSFRGPVGGYTF. The CDR3 nucleotides are TGCGCCAGCAGCTTCAGGGGGCCCGTCGGTGGCTACACCTTC.

This clone came up once. The chain carries TRBV29-1 and TRBJ2-2; no clear D gene. Germline V gene lookup returns CDR1 SQVTM and CDR2 ANQGSEA. CDR3 size: 12 residues. V was cut by 5 bases and J by 4 bases, with 8 bases left in between. As DNA, the CDR3 is TGCAGCGTTTTTAGTACCACCGGGGAGCTGTTTTTT. Protein product: CSVFSTTGELFF.

This clone was seen only once. The chain recombines TRBV11-2 with TRBJ1-5; tentative D call: TRBD1 (6 bases). CDR1 is SGHAT, CDR2 FQNNGV, per germline. The CDR3 is made up of 15 amino acids. Trimming cost V 5 bases and J 5 bases, with 16 bases left between them. The CDR3 region is CASSALTGSDQPQHF. The CDR3 DNA follows: TGTGCCAGCAGCGCGTTGACAGGCTCGGATCAGCCCCAGCATTTT.

The rearrangement joins TRBV7-2 to TRBJ2-2, with D unclear. The germline V and J ends were trimmed by 0 bases and 3 bases, with 11 bases remaining between them. Germline V gene sequence: CDR1 SGHTA, CDR2 FQGNSA. The CDR3 extends over 16 amino acids. As DNA, the CDR3 is TGTGCCAGCAGCTTAGCTAATACTCCTGACACCGGGGAGCTGTTTTTT. This codes for CASSLANTPDTGELFF.

This chain uses TRBV5-3 with TRBJ1-2; tentative D call: TRBD1 (5 bases). TRBV5-3 is assigned to the ORF class and has an uncertain function. The CDR3 loop spans 12 amino acids. Between the trimmed V and J ends, which lost 3 bases and 8 bases, there was a span of 11 bases. The CDR3 protein is CARSWGECGYTF. In nucleotides, the CDR3 is TGTGCCAGAAGCTGGGGCGAGTGCGGCTACACCTTC.

The rearrangement links TRBV14 to TRBJ1-2, with D uncertain. CDR1 and CDR2 (germline): SGHDN, FVKESK. CDR3 length: 16 amino acids. Trimming took 1 base from V and 3 from J, leaving 15 bases between them. This CDR3 reads CASSQVWVREYYGYTF. The CDR3 DNA reads TGTGCCAGCAGCCAAGTCTGGGTCCGGGAATACTATGGCTACACCTTC.

The chain employs TRBV29-1 and TRBJ2-3; 8 bases are shared with TRBD2. The CDR3 loop spans 15 amino acids. V lost 2 bases and J lost 6; bases outside the gene matches: 10. In germline, CDR1 is SQVTM, CDR2 ANQGSEA. The DNA for the CDR3 is TGCAGCGTTGAAACTACAGCGGGGGTTCCCGATACGCAGTATTTT. Encoded protein: CSVETTAGVPDTQYF.

This clone was observed a few times. The rearrangement links TRBV30 to TRBJ1-5; D remains ambiguous. Trimming stripped 4 bases from V and 0 bases from J, with 7 bases between. The germline V gene encodes CDR1 GTSNPN and CDR2 SVGIG (reference sequence). This CDR3 has 13 amino acids. Here the CDR3 DNA reads TGTGCCTGGAATCGGGTTAGCAATCAGCCCCAGCATTTT. Its protein is CAWNRVSNQPQHF.

CDR3 amino acids: CSASNPWGRGYEQYF. The DNA of the CDR3 is TGCAGTGCTAGTAACCCCTGGGGGCGGGGGTACGAGCAGTACTTC. The chain recombines TRBV20-1 with TRBJ2-7; D may be TRBD2 (7 bases). V lost 3 bases and J lost 4, with 19 bases in between. The CDR3 runs to 15 residues. The germline V gene has CDR1 DFQATT and CDR2 SNEGSKA (reference sequence).

CDR3 sequence reads: CASSHQTSGSSYEQYF. The CDR3 bases are TGTGCCAGCAGCCACCAGACTAGCGGGAGCTCCTACGAGCAGTACTTC. The chain couples TRBV5-6 to TRBJ2-7; 12 nucleotides match TRBD2. The CDR3 runs 16 residues. The J segment lost 0 bases and the V segment lost 4 bases, leaving 5 bases of the junction unmatched. Germline V gene lookup returns CDR1 SGHDT and CDR2 YYEEEE.

This clone was recorded only once. The V gene is TRBV5-1, the J gene TRBJ2-7; no firm D call. Germline V gives CDR1 SGHRS, CDR2 YFSETQ. The CDR3 spans 13 residues. V shed 4 bases and J shed 4 bases, with 12 bases lying between them. CDR3 DNA: TGCGCCAGCAGCCTGCCGTCGACTTACGAGCAGTACTTC. Protein: CASSLPSTYEQYF.

This chain uses TRBV10-3 with TRBJ1-6, with a possible D match to TRBD1 (5 bases). The V end was cut by 5 bases, the J end by 0 bases, with 14 bases between. The length of the CDR3 is 17 residues. CDR1 is ENHRY, CDR2 SYGVKD, per germline. The CDR3 nucleotides read TGTGCCATCAGTTCACAGGAGAAAAGCTCCTATAATTCACCCCTCCACTTT. Its translation is CAISSQEKSSYNSPLHF.

This clone was counted between two and nine times. The J gene is TRBJ2-7, the V gene TRBV27; TRBD2 agrees at 7 bases. CDR1 is MNHEY, CDR2 SMNVEV, per germline (reference sequence). V lost 5 bases and J lost 10; bases outside the gene matches: 5. The CDR3 is 11 amino acids. The CDR3 coding sequence is TGTGCCAGCAGTCAGGGACTAATCCAGTACTTC. Its translation: CASSQGLIQYF.

The chain uses TRBV5-1 and TRBJ2-3, with 7 bases matching TRBD1. J was trimmed by 4 bases and V by 3 bases; bases with no gene match: 8. The CDR3 is 15 amino acids. Per the germline V gene, CDR1 is SGHRS and CDR2 is YFSETQ. This chain's CDR3 is CASSWDSPSADTQYF. In nucleotides, the CDR3 is TGCGCCAGCAGCTGGGACAGTCCGTCGGCAGATACGCAGTATTTT.